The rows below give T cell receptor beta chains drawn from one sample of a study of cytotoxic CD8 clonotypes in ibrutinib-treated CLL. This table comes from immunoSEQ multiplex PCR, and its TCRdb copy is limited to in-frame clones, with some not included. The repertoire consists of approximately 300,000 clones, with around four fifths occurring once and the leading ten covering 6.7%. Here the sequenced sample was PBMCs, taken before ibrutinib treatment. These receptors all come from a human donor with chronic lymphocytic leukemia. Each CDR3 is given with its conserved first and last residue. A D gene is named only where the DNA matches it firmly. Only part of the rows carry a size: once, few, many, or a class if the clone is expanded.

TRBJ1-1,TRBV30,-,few,TGTGCCTGGAGGCACACTGAAGCTTTCTTT,CAWRHTEAFF
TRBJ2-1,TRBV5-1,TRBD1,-,TGCGCCAGCAGCTTGGGATGGACAGGATCGTACAATGAGCAGTTCTTC,CASSLGWTGSYNEQFF
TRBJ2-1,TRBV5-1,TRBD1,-,TGCGCCACCACCTCCCGGACAGGGATATACAATGAGCAGTTCTTC,CATTSRTGIYNEQFF
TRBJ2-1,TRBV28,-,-,TGTGCCAGCAGTTTAATCTATCAGGGTTGGACGCACAATGAGCAGTTCTTC,CASSLIYQGWTHNEQFF
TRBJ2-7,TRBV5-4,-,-,TGTGCCAGCAGCTCGGATGGAGCGGGTACCTACGAGCAGTACTTC,CASSSDGAGTYEQYF
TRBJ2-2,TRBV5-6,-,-,TGTGCCAGCAGCTTTTATGGCTCCTCGAACACCGGGGAGCTGTTTTTT,CASSFYGSSNTGELFF
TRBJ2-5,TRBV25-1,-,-,TGTGCCAGCAGCCTCCATTGGGCAGGACAAGAGACCCAGTACTTC,CASSLHWAGQETQYF
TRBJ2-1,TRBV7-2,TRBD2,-,TGTGCCAGCGCGGGGGGCTCCTACAATGAGCAGTTCTTC,CASAGGSYNEQFF
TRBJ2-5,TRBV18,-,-,TGTGCCAGCTCACCAACCCCGGAGACCCAGTACTTC,CASSPTPETQYF
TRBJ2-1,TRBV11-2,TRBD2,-,TGTGCCAGCAGCTTAGATACGGGACTAGCGCACAATGAGCAGTTCTTC,CASSLDTGLAHNEQFF
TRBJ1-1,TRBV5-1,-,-,TGCGCCAGCAGCCGGGGGCAGGGGAGACAGAACACTGAAGCTTTCTTT,CASSRGQGRQNTEAFF
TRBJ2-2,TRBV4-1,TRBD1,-,TGCGCCAGCAGCCAAGGTTACACCCGGGACAGGGGCACCGGGGAGCTGTTTTTT,CASSQGYTRDRGTGELFF
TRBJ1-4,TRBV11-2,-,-,TGTGCCAGCAGCTTAGAACCGGGGATGGGCGAAAAACTGTTTTTT,CASSLEPGMGEKLFF
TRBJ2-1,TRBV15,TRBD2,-,TGTGCCACCAGCAGTCTAGCGGGAGTTAGTAATGAGCAGTTCTTC,CATSSLAGVSNEQFF
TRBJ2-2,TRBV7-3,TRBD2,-,TGTGCCAGCACTAGCGGGCAGGCCCACGGGGAGCTGTTTTTT,CASTSGQAHGELFF
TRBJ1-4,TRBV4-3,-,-,TGCGCCAGCAGCCAAGTATACAGGGCAACTAATGAAAAACTGTTTTTT,CASSQVYRATNEKLFF
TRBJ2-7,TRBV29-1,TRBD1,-,TGCAGCGTTGGCCGTCGGGACAGGGTCTACGAGCAGTACTTC,CSVGRRDRVYEQYF
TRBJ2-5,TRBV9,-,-,TGTGCCAGCAGCGTACAGGGTAAAGAGACCCAGTACTTC,CASSVQGKETQYF
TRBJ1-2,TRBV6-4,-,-,TGTGCCAGCAGTGCAGGGTTCGGCTATGGCTACACCTTC,CASSAGFGYGYTF
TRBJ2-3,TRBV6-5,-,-,TGTGCCAGCGGGGACGACACAGATACGCAGTATTTT,CASGDDTDTQYF
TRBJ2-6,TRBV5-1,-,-,TGCGCCAGCAGCTTGGTGGACCTCTCTGGGGCCAACGTCCTGACTTTC,CASSLVDLSGANVLTF
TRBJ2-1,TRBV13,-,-,TGTGCCAGCAGCTTAGTGTCCCCTCCCGCCTACAATGAGCAGTTCTTC,CASSLVSPPAYNEQFF
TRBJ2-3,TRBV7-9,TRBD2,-,TGTGCCAGCAGCACAACTAGCGTTAGCACAGATACGCAGTATTTT,CASSTTSVSTDTQYF
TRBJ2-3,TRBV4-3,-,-,TGCGCCAGCAGCCAAGAGAGCGGGCGCACAGATACGCAGTATTTT,CASSQESGRTDTQYF